These 15 T cell receptor beta chains were sequenced from one sample in a study of CD8 T cells in Susac syndrome. Reverse transcription used about 0.45 to 1 ug RNA and random hexamers. MiXCR, applied by TCRdb to the immunoSEQ multiplex PCR reads, yields one record per CDR3 protein. Among more than 85,000 distinct CDR3 sequences, just under 95% were seen once, and the ten largest hold around 0.33%. What was sequenced was CD4+ T cells from PBMCs. Receptor source: a human donor with Susac syndrome.

The CDR3 bases are TGTGCCAGCAGTTTATCCCTAGCGGGGGGAGTTGAGCAGTTCTTC. Translated: CASSLSLAGGVEQFF. The rearrangement uses TRBV28 and TRBJ2-1; 11 bases match TRBD2. The CDR3 sequence is 15 residues long. J lost 9 bases, V lost 1 base, and 5 bases had no gene match. In germline, CDR1 is MDHEN, CDR2 SYDVKM.

The chain couples TRBV9 to TRBJ2-3; D remains unclear. CDR1 and CDR2 (germline): SGDLS, YYNGEE. The V gene lost 4 bases and the J gene lost 0 bases, with 12 bases spanning the gap. This CDR3 has 15 residues. This CDR3 reads CASSPYADSTDTQYF. CDR3 in DNA: TGTGCCAGCAGCCCCTATGCGGATAGCACAGATACGCAGTATTTT. Filled out from reference TRBV9 and TRBJ2-3, the complete variable domain reads DSGVTQTPKHLITATGQRVTLRCSPRSGDLSVYWYQQSLDQGLQFLIQYYNGEERAKGNILERFSAQQFPDLHSELNLSSLELGDSALYFCASSPYADSTDTQYFGPGTRLTVL.

The gene calls are TRBV30 and TRBJ1-5; no reliable D call. CDR1 GTSNPN and CDR2 SVGIG come from the germline V gene (reference sequence). This CDR3 has 13 residues. With 4 bases removed from V and 0 bases from J, the gap between germline ends came to 7 bases. CDR3 nucleotide sequence: TGTGCCTGGACGGACGGTAGCAATCAGCCCCAGCATTTT. Its translation is CAWTDGSNQPQHF.

The V and J genes are TRBV12-3 or TRBV12-4 and TRBJ1-1; no clear D gene. The CDR3 totals 12 residues. The germline V and J ends were trimmed by 6 bases and 4 bases, with 9 bases remaining between them. The CDR3 loop reads CASSPEGTEAFF. The CDR3 nucleotides read TGTGCCAGCAGCCCCGAAGGCACTGAAGCTTTCTTT.

The table lists this clonotype with a few counts. The V call is TRBV12-3 or TRBV12-4, the J call TRBJ1-4; tentative D call: TRBD1 (5 bases). The V end lost 6 bases, the J end lost 4 bases, and 9 bases lay between the germline ends. The CDR3 is 13 residues long. CDR3 DNA: TGTGCCAGCAGGGGGACTGTTAATGAAAAACTGTTTTTT. Translation gives CASRGTVNEKLFF.

The gene calls are TRBV5-6 and TRBJ1-4, with unresolved D. CDR3 length equals 15 residues. Trimming stripped 4 bases from V and 5 bases from J, with 15 bases between. Germline V gene lookup returns CDR1 SGHDT and CDR2 YYEEEE. CDR3 sequence (DNA): TGTGCCAGCAGCCCATTCCGGGAATGGAATGAAAAACTGTTTTTT. It specifies CASSPFREWNEKLFF.

The CDR3 nucleotides read TGTGCCAGCAGCGCGGGACAGCATGATAATTCACCCCTCCACTTT. This codes for CASSAGQHDNSPLHF. The J gene is TRBJ1-6, the V gene TRBV7-9; 7 bases fit TRBD1. V lost 5 bases, J lost 5 bases, and 6 bases stayed unmatched. The CDR3 totals 15 residues. Germline V gene data show CDR1 as SEHNR and CDR2 as FQNEAQ (reference sequence).

This chain connects TRBV21-1 to TRBJ2-7. TRBV21-1 is a documented pseudogene. This CDR3 contains 14 residues. The DNA of the CDR3 is TGTGCCAGCAGCAAAGATCATGACCTTTACGAGCAGTACTTC. This translates into CASSKDHDLYEQYF.

The CDR3 sequence: CASSLGGGAHNEQFF. The CDR3 DNA reads TGCGCCAGCAGCTTGGGCGGGGGGGCCCACAATGAGCAGTTCTTC. The V gene is TRBV5-1, the J gene TRBJ2-1; 9 bases fit TRBD2. The V gene end was trimmed by 0 bases and the J gene end by 5 bases; junction bases not matched to a gene: 3. CDR1 is SGHRS and CDR2 is YFSETQ in the germline V gene. The CDR3 runs 15 residues.

The chain carries TRBV9 and TRBJ1-5; no definite D call. The length of the CDR3 is 13 residues. Germline CDR1 SGDLS, CDR2 YYNGEE. Trimming removed 0 bases at V and 7 bases at J, with 8 bases between. The CDR3 sequence is CASSVGQEQPQHF. Written as DNA, the CDR3 is TGTGCCAGCAGCGTAGGGCAGGAACAGCCCCAGCATTTT. Together with reference TRBV9 and TRBJ1-5, the CDR3 gives the full variable domain: DSGVTQTPKHLITATGQRVTLRCSPRSGDLSVYWYQQSLDQGLQFLIQYYNGEERAKGNILERFSAQQFPDLHSELNLSSLELGDSALYFCASSVGQEQPQHFGDGTRLSIL.

The V and J genes are TRBV11-2 and TRBJ2-7, with D perhaps being TRBD1 or TRBD2 (6 bases each). Germline V CDR1 and CDR2: SGHAT, FQNNGV. Trimming pared 5 bases from V and 2 bases from J, leaving 16 bases between. CDR3 length: 15 amino acids. The CDR3 reads CASSLLRGLPYEQYF. The CDR3, as DNA: TGTGCCAGCAGCCTCCTACGGGGGCTACCCTACGAGCAGTACTTC.

The rearrangement links TRBV12-3 or TRBV12-4 to TRBJ2-1, with D tentatively TRBD2 (7 bases). Trimming took off 7 bases at V and 15 bases at J, with 22 bases between the two ends. The CDR3 contains 13 residues. The chain's CDR3 is CASILTGGAMPFF. The DNA of the CDR3 is TGTGCCAGCATTCTCACGGGGGGCGCCATGCCGTTCTTC.

The rearrangement links TRBV20-1 to TRBJ2-1; 11 nucleotides agree with TRBD2. The CDR3 is made up of 13 amino acids. CDR1 and CDR2 (germline): DFQATT, SNEGSKA (reference sequence). The CDR3 sequence is CGIFSGGVNEQFF. CDR3 nucleotide sequence: TGCGGGATTTTTAGCGGGGGGGTCAATGAGCAGTTCTTC.

This chain connects TRBV20-1 to TRBJ2-1, with no clear D. V shed 5 bases and J shed 7 bases, with 9 bases lying between them. CDR1 DFQATT and CDR2 SNEGSKA come from the germline V gene (reference sequence). The CDR3 runs to 11 residues. CDR3 region: CSAEGVNEQFF. The CDR3 coding sequence is TGCAGTGCTGAAGGCGTGAATGAGCAGTTCTTC.

The count of this clonotype is one. The rearrangement joins TRBV29-1 to TRBJ1-2, with D tentatively TRBD1 (5 bases). Germline CDR1 reads SQVTM; CDR2 reads ANQGSEA. Trimming cost V 4 bases and J 8 bases, with 11 bases left between them. This CDR3 is 11 amino acids long. In nucleotides, the CDR3 is TGCAGCGTTGCAGGGCTGTACGGCTACACCTTC. This encodes CSVAGLYGYTF.